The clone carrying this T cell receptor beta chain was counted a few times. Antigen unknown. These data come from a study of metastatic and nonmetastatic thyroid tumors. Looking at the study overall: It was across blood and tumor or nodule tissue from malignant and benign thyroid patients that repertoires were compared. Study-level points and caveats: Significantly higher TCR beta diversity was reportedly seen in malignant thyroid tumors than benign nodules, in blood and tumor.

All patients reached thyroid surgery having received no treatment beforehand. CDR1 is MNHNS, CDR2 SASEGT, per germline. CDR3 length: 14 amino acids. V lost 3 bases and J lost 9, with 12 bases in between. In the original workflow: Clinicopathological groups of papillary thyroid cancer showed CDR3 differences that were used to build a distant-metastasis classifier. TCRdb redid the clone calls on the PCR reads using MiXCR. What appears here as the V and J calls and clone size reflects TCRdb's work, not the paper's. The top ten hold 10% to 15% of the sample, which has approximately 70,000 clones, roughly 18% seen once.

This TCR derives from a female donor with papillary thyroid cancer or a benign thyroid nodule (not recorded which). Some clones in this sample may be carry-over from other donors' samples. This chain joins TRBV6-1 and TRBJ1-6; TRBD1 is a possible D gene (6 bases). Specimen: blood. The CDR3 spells CASSDRGGSSPLHF. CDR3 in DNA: TGTGCCAGCAGTGACAGGGGAGGTAGTTCACCCCTCCACTTT.